The 28 T cell receptor beta chains below come from one sample, sequenced in a study of blood T cell repertoires in COVID-19. Some clones are missing from TCRdb's copy, which holds only in-frame ones; the method was immunoSEQ multiplex PCR. The sample has about 230,000 clones, 75% to 85% seen once. Source material: peripheral blood. These receptor sequences come from a man in his forties who had recovered from COVID-19.

The chain uses TRBV18 and TRBJ2-5; TRBD2 aligns across 12 bases. The junction had 12 bases not matched to a gene; V was cut back by 6 bases and J by 1 base. The germline gives CDR1 KGHSH, CDR2 LQKENI. CDR3 length: 18 amino acids. The CDR3 DNA is TGTGCCAGCTCGACCCAGGGACTAGCGGGCGCCCTCCAAGAGACCCAGTACTTC. Its translation: CASSTQGLAGALQETQYF.

This chain uses TRBV11-2 with TRBJ2-1, with D possibly TRBD1 on 6 matching bases. The CDR3 has 17 residues. Trimming cost V 4 bases and J 5 bases, with 21 bases left between them. Germline CDR1 reads SGHAT; CDR2 reads FQNNGV. Here the CDR3 reads CASSYGTGFGIHNEQFF. CDR3 nucleotides: TGTGCCAGCAGCTATGGAACAGGGTTTGGCATACACAATGAGCAGTTCTTC.

The chain is built from TRBV25-1 and TRBJ2-1; TRBD1 matches at 7 bases. The junction had 10 bases not matched to a gene; V was cut back by 4 bases and J by 7 bases. The CDR3 is 15 residues long. From germline, CDR1 is MGHDK and CDR2 SYGVNS. The CDR3 coding sequence is TGTGCCAGCAGTGTAGGGGGCAGACTTAGGAATGAGCAGTTCTTC. It yields the protein CASSVGGRLRNEQFF.

V gene TRBV12-1 combines with J gene TRBJ2-3; the table names TRBD2, a call not compared with the DNA. TRBV12-1 is annotated as a pseudogene. The CDR3 covers 16 residues. The CDR3 region is CASSLAGTRCPDTQYF. The CDR3 bases are TGTGCCAGCAGCCTCGCCGGGACTAGATGCCCAGATACGCAGTATTTT.

This clone was observed a few times. The chain uses TRBV7-2 and TRBJ1-1; TRBD1 matches 9 bases. With V trimmed by 2 bases and J by 5 bases, 6 bases remained unmatched. Germline loops: CDR1 SGHTA, CDR2 FQGNSA. This CDR3 region has 15 residues. CDR3: CASSLRGQGQTEAFF. The CDR3 DNA reads TGTGCCAGCAGCTTAAGGGGACAGGGTCAGACTGAAGCTTTCTTT. Together with reference TRBV7-2 and TRBJ1-1, the CDR3 gives the full variable domain: GAGVSQSPSNKVTEKGKDVELRCDPISGHTALYWYRQSLGQGLEFLIYFQGNSAPDKSGLPSDRFSAERTGGSVSTLTIQRTQQEDSAVYLCASSLRGQGQTEAFFGQGTRLTVV.

V usage is TRBV5-4 and J usage is TRBJ2-3; 9 positions match TRBD2. This CDR3 is built from 16 residues. Germline values: CDR1 SGHNT, CDR2 YYREEE (reference sequence). V shed 4 bases, J shed 5 bases, and the junction held 11 bases outside the gene matches. The CDR3 loop is CASSDGGGRAEDTQYF. The CDR3 coding sequence is TGTGCCAGCAGCGATGGGGGCGGGAGGGCGGAAGATACGCAGTATTTT. Drawing the rest from reference TRBV5-4 and TRBJ2-3, the complete variable domain is ETGVTQSPTHLIKTRGQQVTLRCSSQSGHNTVSWYQQALGQGPQFIFQYYREEENGRGNFPPRFSGLQFPNYSSELNVNALELDDSALYLCASSDGGGRAEDTQYFGPGTRLTVL.

The V gene is TRBV4-1, the J gene TRBJ1-6, with TRBD1 identical over 10 bases. CDR1 MGHRA and CDR2 YSYEKL come from the germline V gene. CDR3 size: 14 residues. After removal of 6 bases from V and 8 bases from J, the junction contained 4 bases not matched to a gene. Written as DNA, the CDR3 is TGCGCCAGCAGTCGGGGGACAGGGGATTCACCCCTCCACTTT. Translation: CASSRGTGDSPLHF.

The chain uses TRBV19 and TRBJ1-2; no reliable D call. The CDR3 spans 13 residues. Germline-derived CDR1 and CDR2 are LNHDA and SQIVND (reference sequence). V was pared by 5 bases and J by 4 bases, with 11 bases between. CDR3 protein: CASSLGQVYGYTF. The CDR3 DNA reads TGTGCCAGTAGTCTTGGGCAAGTCTATGGCTACACCTTC. The full variable domain, its missing parts supplied by reference TRBV19 and TRBJ1-2, is DGGITQSPKYLFRKEGQNVTLSCEQNLNHDAMYWYRQDPGQGLRLIYYSQIVNDFQKGDIAEGYSVSREKKESFPLTVTSAQKNPTAFYLCASSLGQVYGYTFGSGTRLTVV.

The V gene is TRBV5-5, the J gene TRBJ2-5; TRBD2 matches at 8 bases. Germline CDR1 SGHKS, CDR2 YYEKEE (reference sequence). Germline trimming cut 4 bases from V and 1 base from J; bases unmatched to any gene: 9. The CDR3 is made up of 16 amino acids. In DNA, the CDR3 is TGTGCCAGCAGCCCCATTAGCGGGACTAGCCAAGAGACCCAGTACTTC. Translation gives CASSPISGTSQETQYF.

This chain uses TRBV19 with TRBJ2-1; TRBD1 might be the D (6 bases). The CDR3 loop spans 15 amino acids. V dropped 3 bases and J dropped 8 bases, with 17 bases sitting between them. Looked up from germline, CDR1 is LNHDA and CDR2 is SQIVND (reference sequence). The CDR3 DNA reads TGTGCCAGTAGTATGGATAGAGGGGGTGGGGATGAGCAGTTCTTC. Encoded protein: CASSMDRGGGDEQFF.

On this clone itself: The DNA is left out, because the CDR3 cannot be placed on it with certainty; the CDR3 is given as TCRdb lists it. The rearrangement links TRBV7-2 to TRBJ1-1; TRBD1, as called in the table, went unchecked against the DNA. Looked up from germline, CDR1 is SGHTA and CDR2 is FQGNSA. The CDR3 spans 16 residues, counting both ends. The CDR3 region is CASSLWGVGQGSKTFF.

The rearrangement uses TRBV2 and TRBJ1-5, with TRBD1 identical over 8 bases. Germline-derived CDR1 and CDR2 are SNHLY and FYNNEI. The CDR3 extends over 15 amino acids. V lost 5 bases and J lost 7; bases outside the gene matches: 10. CDR3 DNA: TGTGCCAGCAGTTTTAAACAGGGGGAAGGCCAGCCCCAGCATTTT. Translated: CASSFKQGEGQPQHF.

Note on this clone: Other DNA sequences in the same sample also yield this CDR3. The chain carries TRBV6-6 and TRBJ1-6; no clear D. Germline loops: CDR1 MNHNY, CDR2 SVGAGI (reference sequence). The V gene lost 2 bases and the J gene lost 6 bases, with 8 bases spanning the gap. The CDR3 consists of 14 residues. The CDR3 protein is CASSYELLNSPLHF. The CDR3 DNA sequence: TGTGCCAGCAGTTACGAGCTTCTTAATTCACCCCTCCACTTT.

The chain carries TRBV6-6 and TRBJ2-3; D could derive from TRBD1 or TRBD2 (5 bases each). Trimming stripped 5 bases from V and 3 bases from J, with 12 bases between. The CDR3 spans 14 residues. CDR1 MNHNY and CDR2 SVGAGI come from the germline V gene (reference sequence). The CDR3 DNA follows: TGTGCCAGCAGTCAGGGTTGGAGGACAGATACGCAGTATTTT. Amino acids: CASSQGWRTDTQYF.

The chain uses TRBV9 and TRBJ2-5, with TRBD2 identical over 7 bases. V gave up 0 bases and J gave up 5 bases; unmatched junction bases: 7. This CDR3 comprises 15 residues. In germline, CDR1 is SGDLS, CDR2 YYNGEE. The CDR3 loop reads CASSVAGGGFETQYF. In nucleotides, the CDR3 is TGTGCCAGCAGCGTAGCTGGCGGGGGTTTTGAGACCCAGTACTTC.

This clone has a single count. The chain couples TRBV7-9 to TRBJ1-4; 8 bases are shared with TRBD1. V gave up 4 bases and J gave up 3 bases; unmatched junction bases: 10. Per germline, CDR1 SEHNR and CDR2 FQNEAQ (reference sequence). The CDR3 has 17 amino acids. Here the CDR3 DNA reads TGTGCCAGCAGCTCCCCACTCAGGGGGCCAGCTAATGAAAAACTGTTTTTT. Translation: CASSSPLRGPANEKLFF.

This clone was recorded once. The CDR3 is CASADGAGGNYGYTF. The CDR3 bases are TGTGCCAGCGCCGACGGCGCTGGGGGCAACTATGGCTACACCTTC. The chain uses TRBV18 and TRBJ1-2; maybe TRBD1 (6 bases). V lost 8 bases and J 2 bases, leaving 18 bases between the germline ends. The CDR3 runs to 15 residues. The germline V gene encodes CDR1 KGHSH and CDR2 LQKENI.

This clone was detected once. V is TRBV18 and J is TRBJ2-7; 11 nucleotides line up with TRBD1. Germline V lookup: CDR1 KGHSH, CDR2 LQKENI. The CDR3 has 16 residues. Unmatched junction bases numbered 13, after V lost 6 bases and J lost 6 bases. DNA of the CDR3: TGTGCCAGCTCTCCGTCAATATCTGGGACAGGGGGCGAGCAGTACTTC. It translates to CASSPSISGTGGEQYF.

V and J are TRBV10-3 and TRBJ1-2; TRBD1 matches at 10 bases. Germline V lookup: CDR1 ENHRY, CDR2 SYGVKD. The CDR3 is 14 amino acids. J gave up 5 bases and V 9 bases, and 9 bases lay outside the gene matches. CDR3: CAIRMGQGIYGYTF. The CDR3 DNA sequence: TGTGCCATTCGAATGGGACAGGGGATTTATGGCTACACCTTC.

The chain links TRBV7-8 to TRBJ1-2, with D perhaps matching TRBD1 (5 bases). CDR3 length equals 12 residues. Germline-derived CDR1 and CDR2 are SGHVS and FQNEAQ. V was shortened by 0 bases and J by 6 bases, with 5 bases between the two germline ends. For the CDR3, the DNA is TGTGCCAGCAGCTTAGCAGGGGATGGCTACACCTTC. Translating gives CASSLAGDGYTF.

J is TRBJ2-7 and V is TRBV12-5; 7 bases fit TRBD1. The CDR3 extends over 12 amino acids. Germline V gene data show CDR1 as LGHNT and CDR2 as FRNRAP. Losses at the gene ends were 4 bases for V and 3 bases for J; bases not matched to a gene: 0. The CDR3 nucleotides are TGTGCTAGTGGTTGGGACAGCTACGAGCAGTACTTC. It encodes CASGWDSYEQYF.

This clone was recorded once. The gene calls are TRBV10-2 and TRBJ1-1, with 7 bases that match TRBD1. This CDR3 region has 16 residues. Trimming cost V 1 base and J 4 bases; bases outside gene matches: 9. Germline CDR1 reads WSHSY; CDR2 reads SAAADI. The DNA of the CDR3 is TGCGCCAGCAGTGAGTGGACAGGCGCTTTAAGCACTGAAGCTTTCTTT. This encodes CASSEWTGALSTEAFF.

The chain's CDR3 is CASSLVRQGSEAFF. In DNA form, the CDR3 reads TGTGCCAGCAGCTTAGTACGGCAGGGATCTGAAGCTTTCTTT. V and J are TRBV11-2 and TRBJ1-1, with D maybe TRBD1 (5 bases). Trimming removed 1 base at V and 6 bases at J, with 12 bases between. Germline loops: CDR1 SGHAT, CDR2 FQNNGV. The CDR3 is 14 amino acids.

The chain uses TRBV18 and TRBJ1-1; 8 bases map to TRBD1. There are 12 residues in the CDR3. Germline V gene sequence: CDR1 KGHSH, CDR2 LQKENI. V trimming: 8 bases; J trimming: 4 bases; junction bases outside the gene matches: 3. In nucleotides, the CDR3 is TGTGCCAGCGGGGACAGGATCACTGAAGCTTTCTTT. Its translation is CASGDRITEAFF.

V usage is TRBV6-2 or TRBV6-3 and J usage is TRBJ1-2, with D unclear. From germline, CDR1 is MNHEY and CDR2 SVGEGT. Trimming removed 4 bases at V and 4 bases at J, with 10 bases between. CDR3 length: 13 residues. CDR3 region: CASSLSLLYGYTF. The CDR3 DNA reads as TGTGCCAGCAGTTTGAGTTTACTCTATGGCTACACCTTC.

The chain uses TRBV5-6 and TRBJ2-1; possible D gene TRBD1, 5 bases. Germline V gene data show CDR1 as SGHDT and CDR2 as YYEEEE. This CDR3 has 14 residues. V lost 0 bases, J lost 5 bases, and 9 bases lay in between. The CDR3 spells CASSLVARDNEQFF. The CDR3 DNA reads as TGTGCCAGCAGCTTGGTAGCCAGGGACAATGAGCAGTTCTTC.

This clone was seen only a few times. The genes are TRBV6-5 and TRBJ1-2; 8 nucleotides align to TRBD1. There are 13 residues in the CDR3. J lost 4 bases, V lost 6 bases, and 4 bases had no gene match. The germline CDR1 and CDR2 sequences are MNHEY and SVGAGI. In DNA form, the CDR3 reads TGTGCCAGCAGAACAGGGGGTGGCTATGGCTACACCTTC. Translated, it gives CASRTGGGYGYTF.

This clone was detected a few times. The J gene is TRBJ1-4, the V gene TRBV5-1; TRBD1 matches at 8 bases. Germline-derived CDR1 and CDR2 are SGHRS and YFSETQ. The trim removed 3 bases at V and 6 bases at J, leaving 10 bases unmatched. The CDR3 is made up of 16 amino acids. The CDR3 nucleotides are TGCGCCAGCAGCTCTGATCCAGGGGGCAGGGATGAAAAACTGTTTTTT. As protein: CASSSDPGGRDEKLFF.